These 9 T cell receptor beta chains originate from one sample sequenced in a study of cytomegalovirus exposure and HLA in healthy donors. Primers: 60 Vbeta forward and 13 Jbeta reverse. Libraries were prepared by immunoSEQ multiplex PCR; TCRdb keeps only in-frame clonotypes and omits some of them. The sample comprises 65,000 to 85,000 clones, 77% of which are singletons, and under 3% rests with the top ten. The specimen was PBMCs. These receptors were collected from a man aged 45-65 years in good health and CMV-seropositive.

V gene TRBV7-9 combines with J gene TRBJ2-7; 11 bases are shared with TRBD2. From germline, CDR1 is SEHNR and CDR2 FQNEAQ (reference sequence). CDR3 length equals 15 residues. The V segment lost 1 base and the J segment 7 bases; nucleotides outside the gene matches: 6. CDR3 in amino acids: CASSLGLAGGGEQYF. The DNA for the CDR3 is TGTGCCAGCAGCTTAGGCCTAGCGGGAGGAGGGGAGCAGTACTTC.

This chain connects TRBV10-2 to TRBJ1-4; D is unresolved. The V end was cut by 0 bases, the J end by 8 bases, with 13 bases between. The V gene's germline CDR1 is WSHSY and CDR2 SAAADI. The CDR3 runs to 15 residues. CDR3 nucleotide sequence: TGCGCCAGCAGTGAGTCGGGGAGGCTAGGAGAAAAACTGTTTTTT. Encoded protein: CASSESGRLGEKLFF.

The J gene is TRBJ2-7, the V gene TRBV7-6; 7 bases agree with TRBD1. Trimming at V came to 5 bases and at J to 2 bases, leaving 9 bases not matched to a gene. CDR1 and CDR2 (germline): SGHVS, FNYEAQ. The CDR3 consists of 15 residues. CDR3 protein: CASSRDRDITYEQYF. Here the CDR3 DNA reads TGTGCCAGCAGCCGAGACAGGGATATCACCTACGAGCAGTACTTC.

The J gene is TRBJ2-7, the V gene TRBV7-9; 8 bases line up with TRBD2. The CDR3 is 15 amino acids. Germline assignment: CDR1 SEHNR and CDR2 FQNEAQ (reference sequence). Trimming cost V 1 base and J 5 bases; bases outside gene matches: 7. CDR3 DNA sequence: TGTGCCAGCAGCTTAGTTGCGGGAGGTCCAGACGAGCAGTACTTC. Its translation: CASSLVAGGPDEQYF.

The chain links TRBV2 to TRBJ2-6; a possible D gene is TRBD1 (5 bases). The germline V gene encodes CDR1 SNHLY and CDR2 FYNNEI. Deletions cut 10 bases from V and 0 bases from J, with 16 bases between. There are 16 residues in the CDR3. CDR3 nucleotides: TGTGCCATCAATGGCGGACAAATCTCTGGGGCCAACGTCCTGACTTTC. Its protein is CAINGGQISGANVLTF.

The CDR3 here is CASSPGGNTQYF. The CDR3 nucleotides read TGTGCCAGCAGCCCGGGGGGGAATACGCAGTATTTT. The J gene is TRBJ2-3, the V gene TRBV7-3; 8 positions agree with TRBD2. Trimming took 5 bases from V and 7 from J; bases not matched to a gene: 2. Germline CDR1 SGHTA, CDR2 FQGTGA. The CDR3 loop spans 12 amino acids.

This chain uses TRBV5-4 with TRBJ2-6; 9 bases map to TRBD1. With 2 bases clipped from V and 1 base from J, the junction kept 7 bases outside the gene matches. The CDR3 length is 18 residues. Germline CDR1 is SGHNT and CDR2 is YYREEE (reference sequence). The CDR3 sequence is CASSFGGQGFSGANVLTF. CDR3 DNA: TGTGCCAGCAGCTTTGGGGGACAGGGATTTTCTGGGGCCAACGTCCTGACTTTC. Full variable domain (outside the CDR3, taken from reference TRBV5-4 and TRBJ2-6): ETGVTQSPTHLIKTRGQQVTLRCSSQSGHNTVSWYQQALGQGPQFIFQYYREEENGRGNFPPRFSGLQFPNYSSELNVNALELDDSALYLCASSFGGQGFSGANVLTFGAGSRLTVL.

This clone is medium-sized by share. The rearrangement joins TRBV6-1 to TRBJ2-1, with 8 bases fitting TRBD1. J was trimmed by 3 bases and V by 5 bases; bases with no gene match: 3. The CDR3 is 14 amino acids. CDR1 and CDR2 (germline): MNHNS, SASEGT. The CDR3 sequence is CASSKDRGYNEQFF. In DNA, the CDR3 is TGTGCCAGCAGTAAAGACAGGGGCTACAATGAGCAGTTCTTC.

CDR3 loop: CASSHWGANLLETQYF. The CDR3 nucleotides are TGCGCCAGCAGCCATTGGGGAGCGAACTTATTAGAGACCCAGTACTTC. The gene calls are TRBV4-1 and TRBJ2-5; D is perhaps TRBD2 (5 bases). Trimming removed 3 bases from V and 4 bases from J, with 18 bases in between. CDR3 length: 16 amino acids. Germline lookup yields CDR1 MGHRA and CDR2 YSYEKL.